Described below is a single TCR beta chain sequence and its context. The antigen remains undetermined. V lost 4 bases and J 0 bases, leaving 13 bases between the germline ends. Germline V gene lookup returns CDR1 SGHTA and CDR2 FQGNSA. The CDR3 is made up of 16 amino acids. The data belong to a study of T cells in Graves' hyperthyroidism and ophthalmopathy. Study-level points and caveats: In the blood, most expanded thyroid clonotypes above 0.001 appeared as well.

Amplification targeted TCR beta CDR3 regions from RNA transcripts. The TCR CDR3 first-round RT-PCR relied on the HTBI primer set. TCRdb reprocessed the multiplex PCR reads via MiXCR and lists one record per CDR3 protein. The sample includes fewer than 850,000 distinct CDR3 sequences, 17% of them seen just once. Material for sequencing was blood. The clonotype was recovered from a man between 45 and 60 years old with Graves' hyperthyroidism. The chain links TRBV7-2 to TRBJ1-5; a weak D match, TRBD1 (6 bases). The CDR3 loop is CASSSDSYYSNQPQHF. Here the CDR3 DNA reads TGTGCCAGCAGCTCGGACAGTTACTATAGCAATCAGCCCCAGCATTTT.